The text below deals with one T cell receptor beta chain. Its antigen remains undetermined. It has no much larger one-base neighbor in the sample; base qualities were not kept. CDR1 and CDR2 were assigned from the germline V gene (reference sequence) as SGHAT and FQDESV. V loses 5 bases of germline sequence and J loses 5 bases, and the interval between the two ends is 19 bases. The CDR3, from cysteine to phenylalanine, totals 15 residues. The retained sequence is limited to the CDR3, 45 bases, with the frame set at the first base. Each collaborating institution followed its own protocols to collect whole blood in K2EDTA tubes. For TCRbeta analysis, collaborator samples were shipped as frozen whole blood, as isolated PBMCs, or as DNA extracted from either sample type. The sample originates from a study of blood T cell repertoires in COVID-19 (TCRdb year 2020). For the study in its entirety: Samples from collaborators originated in the United States, Italy and Spain and spanned both the acute and convalescent phases of COVID-19. The prospective study material was composed of cDNA or gDNA derived from T cells, B-cell-depleted T cells, or PBMCs. Subjects who had been exposed to COVID-19, were actively infected with it, or had recovered from it provided the deeply sampled blood TCRbeta repertoires that made up the dataset. The repertoires were made available in a free public database intended to serve as a resource for research on the immune response to SARS-CoV-2. The samples were drawn from two sources: the first 160 participants of the ongoing ImmuneRACE study, and 1,200 or so subjects contributed by 6 global collaborators. Nearly every sample came with metadata listing a de-identified subject ID, COVID-19 status, age in years and sex. Where available, HLA class I and class II types were taken from metadata supplied by the sample provider and were not determined by assay-based typing.

Here is what the overall study found, with its caveats: How much clinical and demographic metadata was included differed by source and by participant, and the metadata was provided uncurated.

TCRbeta CDR3 regions were amplified from genomic DNA using the immunoSEQ Assay, a bias-controlled multiplex PCR. Processing in the source paper ran as follows. The number of nucleated cells in each sample was estimated by amplification of reference gene primers within the assay. Sequence reads were collapsed and filtered to measure the absolute abundance of every unique TCRbeta CDR3 rearrangement. Productive Simpson clonality was computed per sample as the square root of Simpson's diversity index over productive rearrangements. In TCRdb, the immuneACCESS table is reduced to in-frame sequences with V and J assigned. These tables do not hold every clone; where another copy was compared, an unresolved V gene accounts for under half, and the others remain unexplained. V, J and clone size were drawn from that table, and D and trimming were deduced from the DNA. This sample has roughly 50,000 clones in its table, and about 88% of those were observed once. The ten largest account for 13% to 15% of the sample.

This TCR derives from an older woman with active COVID-19. The sample comprised peripheral blood. The receptor chain draws on TRBV11-1 and TRBJ2-7; the D region possibly corresponds to TRBD1 (6 bases align). The DNA sequence reads TGTGCCAGCAGCCCGTTCAGTGTGTCAGGGGACGAGCAGTACTTC. Its coded protein is CASSPFSVSGDEQYF.